Sequencing of this T cell receptor beta chain was carried out in a study of control samples from healthy donors and cancer patients. Libraries were prepared by immunoSEQ multiplex PCR; TCRdb keeps only in-frame clonotypes and omits some of them. The sample contains tens of thousands of clones, about 88% of which appear only once. V lost 3 bases and J lost 5, with 13 bases in between. The CDR3 runs to 13 residues. Germline CDR1 DFQATT, CDR2 SNEGSKA (reference sequence). This chain links TRBV20-1 with TRBJ2-5, with D perhaps matching TRBD1 or TRBD2 (6 bases each). This TCR derives from a woman in her forties or fifties with colorectal cancer. The material sequenced was PBMCs. The DNA for the CDR3 is TGCAGTGCTAGTGATGGGGGGCGTGAGACCCAGTACTTC. This sequence encodes CSASDGGRETQYF.